The rows below give T cell receptor beta chains drawn from one sample of a study of T cell changes during pregnancy in multiple sclerosis. TCRdb's copy holds only in-frame clones and misses some; the assay was immunoSEQ multiplex PCR. This sample has over 35,000 clones; roughly nine tenths occur once, and the top ten carry roughly 0.5%. Sequenced material: CD4+ T cells from peripheral blood mononuclear cells, taken in the first trimester of pregnancy. The receptors stem from a female donor with multiple sclerosis, enrolled in a pregnancy study. Each CDR3 is given with its conserved first and last residue. A D gene is named only where the DNA matches it firmly. Size tells how often a clone was seen (once, few, many) or the class of an expanded clone, and some rows leave it out.

j_gene | d_gene | v_gene | abundance | CDR3nt | CDR3aa
TRBJ2-5 | TRBD2 | TRBV7-2 | once | TGTGCCAGCAGCTTAAACTCCGGGAGGGCCAGGGAGACCCAGTACTTC | CASSLNSGRARETQYF
TRBJ2-7 | TRBD1 | TRBV7-6 | NA | TGTGCCAGCAGCCTGACCGGGACAGGGGGCTTCTTCCACTACGAGCAGTACTTC | CASSLTGTGGFFHYEQYF
TRBJ1-3 | TRBD1 | TRBV25-1 | NA | TGTGCCAGCAGTGCTCCCTACGGACAGGACGGAAACACCATATATTTT | CASSAPYGQDGNTIYF
TRBJ2-6 | NA | TRBV10-3 | NA | TGTGCCATCAGTGCTAGTGGGGCCAACGTCCTGACTTTC | CAISASGANVLTF
TRBJ1-1 | TRBD1 | TRBV7-3 | NA | TGTGCCAGCAGCCCCCAGACAGGGGGTAGGCCTGAAGCTTTCTTT | CASSPQTGGRPEAFF
TRBJ1-2 | TRBD1 | TRBV6-5 | NA | TGTGCCAGCAGTTTGACTTTACAGGGGGCGGGTGGCTACACCTTC | CASSLTLQGAGGYTF
TRBJ1-6 | TRBD1 | TRBV4-1 | NA | TGCGCCAGCAGCCAAGACGACAGGGGTTATTCACCCCTCCACTTT | CASSQDDRGYSPLHF
TRBJ1-5 | NA | TRBV5-8 | NA | TGTGCCAGCAGCCCCCAGGCAGGGGTGATTATTTATCAGCCCCAGCATTTT | CASSPQAGVIIYQPQHF
TRBJ2-3 | NA | TRBV30 | NA | TGTGCCTGGGGGAAGACAGGTTTTAGCACAGATACGCAGTATTTT | CAWGKTGFSTDTQYF
TRBJ2-5 | NA | TRBV5-4 | NA | TGTGCCAGCAGCTTGGATCCAGGGAACCAAGAGACCCAGTACTTC | CASSLDPGNQETQYF
TRBJ1-1 | TRBD1 | TRBV7-9 | NA | TGTGCCAGCAGCGCCAGACAGGGGGGACGGGCTTTCTTT | CASSARQGGRAFF
TRBJ1-5 | NA | TRBV25-1 | NA | TGTGCCAGCAGTGCTAGGAATCAGCCCCAGCATTTT | CASSARNQPQHF
TRBJ2-5 | NA | TRBV5-8 | NA | TGTGCCAGCAGCTTTTGGCATTCCCAAGAGACCCAGTACTTC | CASSFWHSQETQYF
TRBJ2-2 | NA | TRBV19 | NA | TGTGCCAGTAGTACTAAAACGGGAGTACTCTCCGGGGAGCTGTTTTTT | CASSTKTGVLSGELFF
TRBJ1-6 | TRBD1 | TRBV19 | NA | TGTGCCAGTAGTACAGGGGGCGGATCTCTGTTGTATTCACCCCTCCACTTT | CASSTGGGSLLYSPLHF
TRBJ1-5 | NA | TRBV6-5 | NA | TGTGCCAGCTCGGGGAACCTTCACGTTAGGCCCCAGCATTTT | CASSGNLHVRPQHF
TRBJ1-4 | TRBD1 | TRBV28 | NA | TGTGCCAGCAGTTTAGCGACTGACAGGGGGGGAAAACTGTTTTTT | CASSLATDRGGKLFF
TRBJ2-5 | NA | TRBV27 | NA | TGTGCCAGCAGCCCGAACCGGGAGACCCAGTACTTC | CASSPNRETQYF
TRBJ1-2 | NA | TRBV7-9 | NA | TGTGCCAGCAGCCCTCGCCGGGACACGTCAACCGCCTCCACCTATGGCTACACCTTC | CASSPRRDTSTASTYGYTF
TRBJ1-3 | NA | TRBV7-2 | NA | TGTGCCAGCAGCTTAGCCCATGCTGGAAACACCATATATTTT | CASSLAHAGNTIYF
TRBJ1-5 | TRBD1 | TRBV7-9 | NA | TGTGCCAGCAGCTTTGGGGGACAGGGTTCCGGGCCCCAGCATTTT | CASSFGGQGSGPQHF
TRBJ2-3 | TRBD2 | TRBV19 | few | TGTGCCAGTTCAAGCGGGGCCGGCACAGATACGCAGTATTTT | CASSSGAGTDTQYF
TRBJ2-2 | NA | TRBV7-2 | NA | TGTGCCAGCAGCCCCGCAGGGGCCGAGGCCGGGGAGCTGTTTTTT | CASSPAGAEAGELFF
TRBJ2-6 | NA | TRBV7-6 | NA | TGTGCCAGCAGCTTAGCTACCAGGGAATCACCTGGGGCCAACGTCCTGACTTTC | CASSLATRESPGANVLTF
TRBJ2-3 | TRBD1 | TRBV5-5 | NA | TGTGCCAGCAGCTGGACAGGTAGCACAGATACGCAGTATTTT | CASSWTGSTDTQYF
TRBJ1-1 | NA | TRBV18 | NA | TGTGCCAGCTCACCGTCAGGGAACACTGAAGCTTTCTTT | CASSPSGNTEAFF
TRBJ2-3 | NA | TRBV30 | NA | TGTGCCTGGAGGGACGGGACTCTCACGTTCCCGGGGATAGGAGCCACAGATACGCAGTATTTT | CAWRDGTLTFPGIGATDTQYF
TRBJ2-2 | NA | TRBV5-1 | NA | TGCGCCAGCAGCTTGGCCTATACAGACCTGAACACCGGGGAGCTGTTTTTT | CASSLAYTDLNTGELFF